Listed here are 12 T cell receptor beta chains from one sample, sequenced in a study of CD4 T cells in relation to SARS-CoV-2 and coronaviruses. Data came from immunoSEQ multiplex PCR; TCRdb stores just in-frame clones and leaves some out. The sample lists about 37,000 clones, roughly 85% occurring once. Their target antigens are unknown. The source material was naive CD4+ T cells from PBMCs, cultured in vitro. Subset in this sample: naive CD4+ T cells isolated by negative enrichment. The receptors originated from an adult with COVID-19.

This rearrangement joins TRBV19 to TRBJ1-1, with D uncertain. The CDR3 totals 12 residues. Trimming removed 7 bases from V and 1 base from J, with 7 bases in between. The germline V gene has CDR1 LNHDA and CDR2 SQIVND (reference sequence). The CDR3 DNA follows: TGTGCCAGTACCCGTTGGAACACTGAAGCTTTCTTT. It encodes CASTRWNTEAFF.

The chain joins TRBV7-2 to TRBJ1-3; no firm D call. This CDR3 is 15 amino acids long. V shed 1 base and J shed 0 bases, with 7 bases lying between them. From germline, CDR1 is SGHTA and CDR2 FQGNSA. CDR3 amino acids: CASSLGSGSGNTIYF. The CDR3 coding sequence is TGTGCCAGCAGCTTAGGGTCAGGCTCTGGAAACACCATATATTTT.

This chain links TRBV7-2 with TRBJ2-3; D not certain. There are 12 residues in the CDR3. Germline V gene data show CDR1 as SGHTA and CDR2 as FQGNSA. Trimming removed 3 bases at V and 4 bases at J, with 5 bases between. In DNA form, the CDR3 reads TGTGCCAGCAGCTTCGGTTCAGATACGCAGTATTTT. Translation gives CASSFGSDTQYF.

The CDR3 loop reads CAISVSTGTDTQYF. The CDR3 DNA follows: TGTGCCATCAGTGTTTCGACGGGCACAGATACGCAGTATTTT. The rearrangement links TRBV10-3 to TRBJ2-3; D not resolved. With 4 bases removed from V and 1 base from J, the gap between germline ends came to 9 bases. Germline V gene sequence: CDR1 ENHRY, CDR2 SYGVKD. This CDR3 is 14 amino acids long.

V usage is TRBV29-1 and J usage is TRBJ1-4; D is possibly TRBD1 (6 bases). Germline-derived CDR1 and CDR2 are SQVTM and ANQGSEA. Trimming left V 4 bases short and J 4 bases short, with 7 bases between. CDR3 length: 12 residues. The CDR3 DNA reads as TGCAGCGTTGCACAGGGTAATGAAAAACTGTTTTTT. Translating it yields CSVAQGNEKLFF.

This rearrangement joins TRBV19 to TRBJ1-5; TRBD1 matches at 9 bases. CDR3 length: 15 residues. Germline values: CDR1 LNHDA, CDR2 SQIVND (reference sequence). The V and J ends lost 4 bases and 5 bases, in that order; junction bases with no gene match: 6. CDR3 nucleotides: TGTGCCAGTAGTAGCGGGACAGGGAGGTATCAGCCCCAGCATTTT. This translates into CASSSGTGRYQPQHF.

The V and J genes are TRBV7-9 and TRBJ2-3; possible D gene TRBD2, 6 bases. The CDR3 loop spans 13 amino acids. From germline, CDR1 is SEHNR and CDR2 FQNEAQ (reference sequence). The V end was cut by 5 bases, the J end by 8 bases, with 14 bases between. CDR3 amino acids: CASSAQGLPTQYF. CDR3 sequence (DNA): TGTGCCAGCAGCGCCCAAGGACTACCTACGCAGTATTTT.

The V call is TRBV18, the J call TRBJ2-5, with D unresolved. The V and J ends lost 2 bases and 5 bases respectively, with 9 bases between them. CDR1 is KGHSH, CDR2 LQKENI, per germline. CDR3 length: 13 residues. The CDR3 loop is CASSPGRTETQYF. Written as DNA, the CDR3 is TGTGCCAGCTCACCAGGCAGGACGGAGACCCAGTACTTC. The variable domain in full, with the rest retrieved from reference TRBV18 and TRBJ2-5, is NAGVMQNPRHLVRRRGQEARLRCSPMKGHSHVYWYRQLPEEGLKFMVYLQKENIIDESGMPKERFSAEFPKEGPSILRIQQVVRGDSAAYFCASSPGRTETQYFGPGTRLLVL.

This clone was seen a few times. This chain connects TRBV10-3 to TRBJ1-1, with D unclear. The CDR3 covers 13 residues. V was clipped by 6 bases and J by 2 bases, with 10 bases between them. CDR1 and CDR2 from the germline V gene are ENHRY and SYGVKD. The CDR3 reads CAIRDSGNTEAFF. In DNA form, the CDR3 reads TGTGCCATCAGAGATTCCGGTAACACTGAAGCTTTCTTT.

The genes are TRBV10-3 and TRBJ2-3; 8 nucleotides line up with TRBD1. J was trimmed by 6 bases and V by 5 bases; bases with no gene match: 4. CDR1 and CDR2 from the germline V gene are ENHRY and SYGVKD. This CDR3 region has 13 residues. The DNA of the CDR3 is TGTGCCATCAGTTACAGGGGGACGGATACGCAGTATTTT. Protein sequence: CAISYRGTDTQYF.

This sequence joins TRBV18 and TRBJ1-5; 11 positions agree with TRBD1. This CDR3 is 16 amino acids long. Germline V gene data show CDR1 as KGHSH and CDR2 as LQKENI. The V and J ends lost 0 bases and 5 bases, in that order; junction bases with no gene match: 3. In DNA, the CDR3 is TGTGCCAGCTCACCACCGCGGACAGGGGGCCATCAGCCCCAGCATTTT. It translates to CASSPPRTGGHQPQHF.

This chain joins TRBV5-4 and TRBJ1-2, with D perhaps TRBD1 (5 bases). Germline V lookup: CDR1 SGHNT, CDR2 YYREEE (reference sequence). The CDR3 sequence is 18 residues long. Trimming took off 4 bases at V and 2 bases at J, with 24 bases between the two ends. CDR3 DNA: TGTGCCAGCAGCCCGGATCTCGGACACCCGATGAGGAACTATGGCTACACCTTC. This codes for CASSPDLGHPMRNYGYTF. Complete variable domain (other parts from reference TRBV5-4 and TRBJ1-2): ETGVTQSPTHLIKTRGQQVTLRCSSQSGHNTVSWYQQALGQGPQFIFQYYREEENGRGNFPPRFSGLQFPNYSSELNVNALELDDSALYLCASSPDLGHPMRNYGYTFGSGTRLTVV.